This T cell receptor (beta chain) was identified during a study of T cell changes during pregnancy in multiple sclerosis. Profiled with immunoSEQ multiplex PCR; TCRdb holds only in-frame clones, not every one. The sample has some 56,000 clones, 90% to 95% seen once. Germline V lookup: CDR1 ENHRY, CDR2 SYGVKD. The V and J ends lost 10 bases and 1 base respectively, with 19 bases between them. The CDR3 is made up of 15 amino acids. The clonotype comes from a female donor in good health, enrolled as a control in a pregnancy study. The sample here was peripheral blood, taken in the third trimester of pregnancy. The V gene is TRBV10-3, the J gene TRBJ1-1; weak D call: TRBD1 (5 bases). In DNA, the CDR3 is TGTGCCACCCACGACGTAAACACAGGGAACACTGAAGCTTTCTTT. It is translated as CATHDVNTGNTEAFF.